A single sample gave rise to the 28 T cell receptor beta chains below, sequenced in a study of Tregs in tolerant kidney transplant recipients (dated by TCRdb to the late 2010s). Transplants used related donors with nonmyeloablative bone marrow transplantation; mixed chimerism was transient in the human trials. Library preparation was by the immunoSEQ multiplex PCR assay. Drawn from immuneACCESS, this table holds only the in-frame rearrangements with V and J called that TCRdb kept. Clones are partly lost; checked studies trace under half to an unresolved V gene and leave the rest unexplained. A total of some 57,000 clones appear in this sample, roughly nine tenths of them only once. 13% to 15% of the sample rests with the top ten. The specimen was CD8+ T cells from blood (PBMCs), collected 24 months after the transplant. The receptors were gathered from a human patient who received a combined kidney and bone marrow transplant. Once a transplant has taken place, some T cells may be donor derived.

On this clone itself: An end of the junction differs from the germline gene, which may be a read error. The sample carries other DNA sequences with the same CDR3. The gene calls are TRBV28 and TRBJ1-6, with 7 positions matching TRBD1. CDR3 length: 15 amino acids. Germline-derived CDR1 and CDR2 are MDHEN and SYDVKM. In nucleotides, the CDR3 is TGTGCCACCGATATGATTAGGACAGGTCATTCCCCCCTCCACTTT. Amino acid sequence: CATDMIRTGHSPLHF.

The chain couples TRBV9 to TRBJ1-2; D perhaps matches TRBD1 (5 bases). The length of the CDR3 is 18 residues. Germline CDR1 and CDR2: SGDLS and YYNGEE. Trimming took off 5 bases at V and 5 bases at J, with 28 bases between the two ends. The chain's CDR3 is CASRAWGGTSPPTYGYTF. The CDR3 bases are TGTGCCAGCAGAGCATGGGGGGGAACAAGCCCACCAACTTATGGCTACACCTTC.

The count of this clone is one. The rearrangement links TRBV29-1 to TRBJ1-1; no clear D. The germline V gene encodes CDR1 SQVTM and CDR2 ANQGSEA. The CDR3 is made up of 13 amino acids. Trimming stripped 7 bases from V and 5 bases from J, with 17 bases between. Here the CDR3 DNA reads TGCAGCGCCGACGGCCGGTTCGGGACTGAAGCTTTCTTT. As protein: CSADGRFGTEAFF.

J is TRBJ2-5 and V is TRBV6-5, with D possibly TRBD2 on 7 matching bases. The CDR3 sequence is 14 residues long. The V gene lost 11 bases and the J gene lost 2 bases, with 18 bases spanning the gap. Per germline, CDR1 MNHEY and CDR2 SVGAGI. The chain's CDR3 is CASTGGAQQETQYF. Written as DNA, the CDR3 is TGTGCCTCCACGGGGGGCGCCCAACAAGAGACCCAGTACTTC.

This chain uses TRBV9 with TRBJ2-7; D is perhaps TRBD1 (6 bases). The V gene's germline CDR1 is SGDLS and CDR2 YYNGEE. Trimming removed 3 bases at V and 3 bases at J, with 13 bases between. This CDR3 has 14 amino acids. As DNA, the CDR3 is TGTGCCAGCAGCGCACAGGGCTCCAGCTACGAGCAGTACTTC. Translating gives CASSAQGSSYEQYF.

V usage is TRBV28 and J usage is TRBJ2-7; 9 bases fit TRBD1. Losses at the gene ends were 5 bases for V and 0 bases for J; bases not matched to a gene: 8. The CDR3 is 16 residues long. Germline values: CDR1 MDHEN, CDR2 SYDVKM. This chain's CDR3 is CASSKYRDRVSYEQYF. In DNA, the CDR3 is TGTGCCAGCAGTAAATACCGGGACAGGGTCTCCTACGAGCAGTACTTC.

CDR3 bases: TGTGCCAGCAGCGGGGGAGGACAGGGGGCGGGATACGAGCAGTACTTC. Its protein is CASSGGGQGAGYEQYF. V is TRBV7-9 and J is TRBJ2-7, with 11 bases fitting TRBD1. V was clipped by 5 bases and J by 4 bases; unmatched bases: 10. The germline V gene has CDR1 SEHNR and CDR2 FQNEAQ (reference sequence). This CDR3 contains 16 residues.

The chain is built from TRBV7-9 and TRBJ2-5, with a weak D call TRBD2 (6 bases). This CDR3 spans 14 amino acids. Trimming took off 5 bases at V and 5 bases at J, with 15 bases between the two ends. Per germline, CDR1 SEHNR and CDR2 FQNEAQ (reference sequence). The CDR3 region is CASSQDGGWETQYF. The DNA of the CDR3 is TGTGCCAGCAGCCAGGACGGGGGTTGGGAGACCCAGTACTTC.

The CDR3 region has the DNA TGTGCCAGCAGCTTAGCAGCGGGGGGGACCGGGGAGCTGTTTTTT. Encoded protein: CASSLAAGGTGELFF. The chain carries TRBV7-8 and TRBJ2-2; 10 bases line up with TRBD2. CDR1 and CDR2 (germline): SGHVS, FQNEAQ. Losses at the gene ends were 0 bases for V and 5 bases for J; bases not matched to a gene: 0. The CDR3 consists of 15 residues.

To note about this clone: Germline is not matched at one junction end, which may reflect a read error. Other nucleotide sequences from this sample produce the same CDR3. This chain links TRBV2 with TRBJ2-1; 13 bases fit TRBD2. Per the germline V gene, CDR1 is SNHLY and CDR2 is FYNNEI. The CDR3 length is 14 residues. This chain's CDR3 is CASTRLAGGNEQFF. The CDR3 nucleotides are TGCGCCAGCACCCGACTAGCGGGAGGTAATGAGCAGTTCTTC.

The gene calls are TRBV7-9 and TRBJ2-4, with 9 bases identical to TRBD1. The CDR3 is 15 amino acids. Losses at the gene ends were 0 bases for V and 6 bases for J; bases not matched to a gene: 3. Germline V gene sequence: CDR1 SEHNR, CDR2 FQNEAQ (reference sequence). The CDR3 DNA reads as TGTGCCAGCAGCTTAGCGGGGGACAGGGTAAACATTCAGTACTTC. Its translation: CASSLAGDRVNIQYF.

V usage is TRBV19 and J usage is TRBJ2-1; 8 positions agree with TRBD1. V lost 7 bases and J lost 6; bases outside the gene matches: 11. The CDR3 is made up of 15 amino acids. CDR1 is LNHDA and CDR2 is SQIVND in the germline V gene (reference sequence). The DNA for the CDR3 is TGTGCCAGTACCCCCATGACAGGGGCGATCAATGAGCAGTTCTTC. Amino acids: CASTPMTGAINEQFF.

CDR3 nucleotides: TGTGCCAGCAGCTTACCCGACGGGGGGACCCGGTATGGCTACACCTTC. Translation gives CASSLPDGGTRYGYTF. The chain joins TRBV7-9 to TRBJ1-2, with D possibly TRBD1 on 5 matching bases. V lost 2 bases and J lost 5, with 18 bases in between. This CDR3 is built from 16 residues. Germline V lookup: CDR1 SEHNR, CDR2 FQNEAQ (reference sequence).

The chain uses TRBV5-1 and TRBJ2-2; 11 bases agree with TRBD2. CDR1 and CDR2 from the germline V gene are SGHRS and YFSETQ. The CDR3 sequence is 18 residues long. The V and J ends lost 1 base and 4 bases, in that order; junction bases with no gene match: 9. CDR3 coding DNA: TGCGCCAGCAGCTTGCCGGATGAGACTAGCGGGATCACCGGGGAGCTGTTTTTT. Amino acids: CASSLPDETSGITGELFF.

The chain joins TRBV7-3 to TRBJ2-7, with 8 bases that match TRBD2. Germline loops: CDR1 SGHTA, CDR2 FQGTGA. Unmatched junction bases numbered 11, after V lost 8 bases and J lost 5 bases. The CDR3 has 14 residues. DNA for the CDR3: TGTGCCAGCGGTTTTGGCGGGAGGTCGGACGAGCAGTACTTC. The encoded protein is CASGFGGRSDEQYF.

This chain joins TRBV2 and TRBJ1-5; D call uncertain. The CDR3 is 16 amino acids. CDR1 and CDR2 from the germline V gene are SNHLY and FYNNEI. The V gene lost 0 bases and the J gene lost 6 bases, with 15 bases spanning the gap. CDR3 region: CASSEARALISQPQHF. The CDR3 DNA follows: TGTGCCAGCAGTGAAGCGAGGGCACTTATCTCTCAGCCCCAGCATTTT.

DNA for the CDR3: TGTGCCAGCAGCTTGGCGACTAGCGGGGGGTATAGCACAGATACGCAGTATTTT. Its translation: CASSLATSGGYSTDTQYF. The chain couples TRBV7-2 to TRBJ2-3, with TRBD2 matching over 13 bases. Germline CDR1 reads SGHTA; CDR2 reads FQGNSA. The CDR3 consists of 18 residues. Trimming cost V 3 bases and J 0 bases; bases outside gene matches: 6. Full variable domain (outside the CDR3, taken from reference TRBV7-2 and TRBJ2-3): GAGVSQSPSNKVTEKGKDVELRCDPISGHTALYWYRQSLGQGLEFLIYFQGNSAPDKSGLPSDRFSAERTGGSVSTLTIQRTQQEDSAVYLCASSLATSGGYSTDTQYFGPGTRLTVL.

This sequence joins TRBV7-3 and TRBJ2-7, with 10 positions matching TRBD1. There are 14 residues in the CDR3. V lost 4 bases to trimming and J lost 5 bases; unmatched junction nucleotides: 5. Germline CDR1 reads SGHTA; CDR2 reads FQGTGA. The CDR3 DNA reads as TGTGCCAGCAGCTCCACCGGGACAGGGGACGAGCAGTACTTC. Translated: CASSSTGTGDEQYF.

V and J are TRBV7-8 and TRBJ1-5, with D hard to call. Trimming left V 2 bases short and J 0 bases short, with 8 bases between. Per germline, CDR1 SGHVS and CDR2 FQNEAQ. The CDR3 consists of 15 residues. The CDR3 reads CASSLFAGSNQPQHF. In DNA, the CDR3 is TGTGCCAGCAGCTTATTCGCCGGTAGCAATCAGCCCCAGCATTTT.

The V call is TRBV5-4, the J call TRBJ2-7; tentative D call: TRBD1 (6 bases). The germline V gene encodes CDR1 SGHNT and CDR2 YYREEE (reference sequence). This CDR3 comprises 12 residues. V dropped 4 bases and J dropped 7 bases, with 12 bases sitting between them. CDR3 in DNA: TGTGCCAGCAGCCCAACAGGGTATGAGCAGTACTTC. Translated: CASSPTGYEQYF.

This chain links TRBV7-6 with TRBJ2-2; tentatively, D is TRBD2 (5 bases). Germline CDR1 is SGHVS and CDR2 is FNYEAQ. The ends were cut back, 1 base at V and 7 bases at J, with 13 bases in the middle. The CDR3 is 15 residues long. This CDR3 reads CASSLDPGKGGELFF. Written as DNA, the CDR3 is TGTGCCAGCAGCTTAGACCCGGGGAAGGGCGGGGAGCTGTTTTTT. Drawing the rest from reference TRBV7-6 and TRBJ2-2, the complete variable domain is GAGVSQSPRYKVTKRGQDVALRCDPISGHVSLYWYRQALGQGPEFLTYFNYEAQQDKSGLPNDRFSAERPEGSISTLTIQRTEQRDSAMYRCASSLDPGKGGELFFGEGSRLTVL.

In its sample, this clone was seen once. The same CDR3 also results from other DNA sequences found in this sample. The DNA for the CDR3 is TGCGCCAGCAGCTCAGGGGCCAGGGGCTATGGCTACACCTTC. It is translated as CASSSGARGYGYTF. V and J are TRBV5-1 and TRBJ1-2; possible D gene TRBD1, 6 bases. Germline CDR1 and CDR2: SGHRS and YFSETQ. The CDR3 runs to 14 residues. The V end lost 3 bases, the J end lost 4 bases, and 13 bases lay between the germline ends.

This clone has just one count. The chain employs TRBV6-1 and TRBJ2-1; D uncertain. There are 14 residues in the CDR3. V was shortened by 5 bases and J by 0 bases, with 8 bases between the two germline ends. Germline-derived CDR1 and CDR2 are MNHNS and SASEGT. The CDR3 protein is CASSTHSSYNEQFF. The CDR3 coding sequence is TGTGCCAGCAGTACGCATAGCTCCTACAATGAGCAGTTCTTC.

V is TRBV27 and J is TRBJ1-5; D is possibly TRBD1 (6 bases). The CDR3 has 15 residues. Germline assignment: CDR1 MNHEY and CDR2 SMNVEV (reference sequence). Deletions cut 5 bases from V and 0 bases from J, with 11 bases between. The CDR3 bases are TGTGCCAGCAGTCCAGGGGCAAGTAGCAATCAGCCCCAGCATTTT. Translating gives CASSPGASSNQPQHF.

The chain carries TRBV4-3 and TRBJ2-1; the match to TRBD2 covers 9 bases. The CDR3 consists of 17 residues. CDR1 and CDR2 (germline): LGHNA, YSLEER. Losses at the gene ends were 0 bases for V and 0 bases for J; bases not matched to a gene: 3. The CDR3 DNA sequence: TGCGCCAGCAGCCAAGATCCTAGCGGGAACTCCTACAATGAGCAGTTCTTC. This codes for CASSQDPSGNSYNEQFF.

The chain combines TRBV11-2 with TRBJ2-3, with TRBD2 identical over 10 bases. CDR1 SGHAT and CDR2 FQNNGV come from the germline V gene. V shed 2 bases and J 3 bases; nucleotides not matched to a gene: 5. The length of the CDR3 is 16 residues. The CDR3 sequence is CASSLLGAGGTDTQYF. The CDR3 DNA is TGTGCCAGCAGCTTACTAGGAGCGGGGGGGACAGATACGCAGTATTTT.

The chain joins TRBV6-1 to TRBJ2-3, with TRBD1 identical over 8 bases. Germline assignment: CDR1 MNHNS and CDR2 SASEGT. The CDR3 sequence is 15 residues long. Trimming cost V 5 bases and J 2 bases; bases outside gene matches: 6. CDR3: CASSPFRGHTDTQYF. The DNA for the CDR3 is TGTGCCAGCAGTCCCTTCAGGGGGCACACAGATACGCAGTATTTT.

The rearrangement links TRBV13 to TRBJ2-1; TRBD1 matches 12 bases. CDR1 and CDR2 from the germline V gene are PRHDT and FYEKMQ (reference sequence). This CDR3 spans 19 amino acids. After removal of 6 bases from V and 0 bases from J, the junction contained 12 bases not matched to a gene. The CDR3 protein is CASSNTGTGGQSSYNEQFF. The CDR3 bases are TGTGCCAGCAGTAACACCGGGACAGGGGGCCAAAGCTCCTACAATGAGCAGTTCTTC. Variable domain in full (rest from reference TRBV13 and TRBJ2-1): AAGVIQSPRHLIKEKRETATLKCYPIPRHDTVYWYQQGPGQDPQFLISFYEKMQSDKGSIPDRFSAQQFSDYHSELNMSSLELGDSALYFCASSNTGTGGQSSYNEQFFGPGTRLTVL.